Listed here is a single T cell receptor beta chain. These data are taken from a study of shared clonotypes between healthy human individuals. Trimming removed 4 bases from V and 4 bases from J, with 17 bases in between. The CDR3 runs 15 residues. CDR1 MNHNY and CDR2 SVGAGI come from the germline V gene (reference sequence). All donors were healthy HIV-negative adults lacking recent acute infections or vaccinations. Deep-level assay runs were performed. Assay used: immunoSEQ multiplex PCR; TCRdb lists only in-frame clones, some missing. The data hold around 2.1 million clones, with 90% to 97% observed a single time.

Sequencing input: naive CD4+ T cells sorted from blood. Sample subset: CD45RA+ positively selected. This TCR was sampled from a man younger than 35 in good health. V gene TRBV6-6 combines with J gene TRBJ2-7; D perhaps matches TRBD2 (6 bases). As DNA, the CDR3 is TGTGCCAGCAGTTCCGCTAGCGAACGACCTTACGAGCAGTACTTC. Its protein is CASSSASERPYEQYF.